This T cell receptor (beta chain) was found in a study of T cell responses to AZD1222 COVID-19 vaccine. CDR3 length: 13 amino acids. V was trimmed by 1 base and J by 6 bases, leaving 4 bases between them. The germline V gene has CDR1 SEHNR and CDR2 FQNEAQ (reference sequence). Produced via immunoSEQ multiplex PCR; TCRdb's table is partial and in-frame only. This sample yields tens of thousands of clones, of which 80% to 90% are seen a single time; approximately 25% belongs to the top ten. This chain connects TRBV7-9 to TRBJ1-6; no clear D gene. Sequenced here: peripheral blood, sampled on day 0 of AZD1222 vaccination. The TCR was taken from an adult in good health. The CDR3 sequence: CASSLVPNSPLHF. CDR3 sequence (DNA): TGTGCCAGCAGCTTAGTCCCTAATTCACCCCTCCACTTT.